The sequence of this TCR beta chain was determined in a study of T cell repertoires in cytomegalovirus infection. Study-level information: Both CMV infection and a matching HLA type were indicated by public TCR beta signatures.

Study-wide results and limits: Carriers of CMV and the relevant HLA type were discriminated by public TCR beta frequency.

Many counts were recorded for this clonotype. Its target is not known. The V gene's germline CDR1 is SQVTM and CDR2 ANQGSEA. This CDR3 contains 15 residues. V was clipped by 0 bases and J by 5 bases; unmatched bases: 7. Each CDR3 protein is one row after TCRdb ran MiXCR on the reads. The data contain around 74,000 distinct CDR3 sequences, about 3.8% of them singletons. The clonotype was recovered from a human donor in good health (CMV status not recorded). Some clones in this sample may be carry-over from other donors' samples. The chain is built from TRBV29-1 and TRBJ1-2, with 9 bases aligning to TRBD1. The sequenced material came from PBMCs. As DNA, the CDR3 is TGCAGCGTTGAAGATGCGGACAGGGGTGGGTATGGCTACACCTTC. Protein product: CSVEDADRGGYGYTF.